Below are 21 T cell receptor beta chains sequenced from a single sample in a study of T cell responses to AZD1222 COVID-19 vaccine. TCRdb's table, derived via immunoSEQ multiplex PCR, lists solely in-frame clones and lacks some. The data show 150,000 or so clones, about nine tenths seen once. Source: peripheral blood, taken on day 0 of AZD1222 vaccination. The receptors were sampled from an adult in good health.

This clone has a single count. CDR3 bases: TGCGCCAGCAGCCTGAGGGGGGGCACTGAAGCTTTCTTT. This translates into CASSLRGGTEAFF. The chain combines TRBV4-3 with TRBJ1-1; D is perhaps TRBD1 (6 bases). In germline, CDR1 is LGHNA, CDR2 YSLEER. This CDR3 contains 13 residues. V was pared by 4 bases and J by 4 bases, with 10 bases between.

This chain connects TRBV7-2 to TRBJ2-5; D remains unclear. The CDR3 has 14 residues. V lost 1 base and J lost 6, with 12 bases in between. The germline V gene has CDR1 SGHTA and CDR2 FQGNSA. DNA of the CDR3: TGTGCCAGCAGCTTAGACCTTGGCGGAAAGACCCAGTACTTC. Translated, it gives CASSLDLGGKTQYF.

V and J are TRBV4-1 and TRBJ2-1; D gene uncertain. Trimming stripped 0 bases from V and 5 bases from J, with 14 bases between. CDR1 MGHRA and CDR2 YSYEKL come from the germline V gene. The CDR3 runs 16 residues. The CDR3 reads CASSQERSWDNNEQFF. DNA of the CDR3: TGCGCCAGCAGCCAAGAACGGTCGTGGGATAACAATGAGCAGTTCTTC.

The V call is TRBV9, the J call TRBJ2-7, with D tentatively TRBD2 (6 bases). CDR1 and CDR2 (germline): SGDLS, YYNGEE. This CDR3 spans 14 amino acids. V lost 3 bases, J lost 5 bases, and 15 bases lay in between. CDR3 nucleotides: TGTGCCAGCAGCGCAGACGGGAGAACCGACGAGCAGTACTTC. Its translation is CASSADGRTDEQYF.

This chain joins TRBV4-3 and TRBJ1-2, with D maybe TRBD1 (6 bases). The V and J ends lost 5 bases and 7 bases respectively, with 14 bases between them. The CDR3 loop spans 13 amino acids. Germline V CDR1 and CDR2: LGHNA, YSLEER. The CDR3 coding sequence is TGCGCCAGCAGCTACGACAGGCTTGGTGGCTACACCTTC. Its translation is CASSYDRLGGYTF.

The chain carries TRBV5-4 and TRBJ2-5, with D hard to call. The CDR3 covers 12 residues. V was pared by 1 base and J by 5 bases, with 6 bases between. CDR1 and CDR2 from the germline V gene are SGHNT and YYREEE (reference sequence). CDR3 bases: TGTGCCAGCAGCTTGTTCCGGGAGACCCAGTACTTC. Its translation: CASSLFRETQYF.

This chain joins TRBV19 and TRBJ2-7; possible D gene TRBD2, 7 bases. Germline V gene lookup returns CDR1 LNHDA and CDR2 SQIVND (reference sequence). V shed 5 bases and J shed 5 bases, with 13 bases lying between them. This CDR3 region has 13 residues. The CDR3 region is CASSPRGADEQYF. CDR3 DNA: TGTGCCAGTAGTCCCCGGGGGGCGGACGAGCAGTACTTC.

DNA for the CDR3: TGTGCCAGCAGCCCCTCTAGCGGGGAGCTGTTTTTT. Its translation: CASSPSSGELFF. The J gene is TRBJ2-2, the V gene TRBV11-2; no reliable D call. The germline gives CDR1 SGHAT, CDR2 FQNNGV. The V end was cut by 5 bases, the J end by 7 bases, with 8 bases between. CDR3 size: 12 residues. The whole variable domain, remainder taken from reference TRBV11-2 and TRBJ2-2, is EAGVAQSPRYKIIEKRQSVAFWCNPISGHATLYWYQQILGQGPKLLIQFQNNGVVDDSQLPKDRFSAERLKGVDSTLKIQPAKLEDSAVYLCASSPSSGELFFGEGSRLTVL.

This rearrangement joins TRBV6-2 or TRBV6-3 to TRBJ2-2; D gene unclear. The CDR3 is made up of 14 amino acids. Germline CDR1 reads MNHEY; CDR2 reads SVGEGT. The V gene lost 5 bases and the J gene lost 6 bases, with 13 bases spanning the gap. The CDR3 DNA follows: TGTGCCAGCAGTCGTTCCCCCCCGGCCGGGGAGCTGTTTTTT. It encodes CASSRSPPAGELFF.

The chain combines TRBV7-9 with TRBJ2-1, with D possibly TRBD1 on 5 matching bases. V shed 1 base and J shed 5 bases, with 24 bases lying between them. The germline V gene encodes CDR1 SEHNR and CDR2 FQNEAQ (reference sequence). The CDR3 extends over 19 amino acids. The CDR3 DNA follows: TGTGCCAGCAGCTTAGTAAGTAGGTGGGGCTCCTCAGCCGACAATGAGCAGTTCTTC. Its protein is CASSLVSRWGSSADNEQFF.

CDR3 in DNA: TGTGCCACCAGCAAGCAGGGGAAGGACTATGGCTACACCTTC. Translation: CATSKQGKDYGYTF. The chain has TRBV24-1 and TRBJ1-2; the D gene is possibly TRBD1 (6 bases). From germline, CDR1 is KGHDR and CDR2 SFDVKD. This CDR3 has 14 residues. The V gene lost 7 bases and the J gene lost 3 bases, with 14 bases spanning the gap.

The chain carries TRBV5-1 and TRBJ1-1, with TRBD1 as a possible D gene (5 bases). Trimming removed 4 bases from V and 0 bases from J, with 16 bases in between. Germline V gene sequence: CDR1 SGHRS, CDR2 YFSETQ. The CDR3 is 16 amino acids. CDR3 nucleotides: TGCGCCAGCAGCCTAAATTCGGACACGTTGAACACTGAAGCTTTCTTT. Protein sequence: CASSLNSDTLNTEAFF.

V usage is TRBV14 and J usage is TRBJ1-1; 7 bases match TRBD1. The CDR3 extends over 16 amino acids. The germline gives CDR1 SGHDN, CDR2 FVKESK. Trimming removed 4 bases from V and 4 bases from J; junction bases left unmatched: 12. CDR3 DNA: TGTGCCAGCAGCCCTTGGGACAGACCCCTGAGCACTGAAGCTTTCTTT. This encodes CASSPWDRPLSTEAFF.

The J gene is TRBJ1-1, the V gene TRBV28; maybe TRBD1 (5 bases). This CDR3 is built from 14 residues. The ends were cut back, 7 bases at V and 6 bases at J, with 18 bases in the middle. Germline CDR1 and CDR2: MDHEN and SYDVKM. CDR3 amino acids: CASTERGRASEAFF. The DNA of the CDR3 is TGTGCCAGCACCGAGAGGGGCAGGGCTTCTGAAGCTTTCTTT. The whole variable domain, remainder taken from reference TRBV28 and TRBJ1-1, is DVKVTQSSRYLVKRTGEKVFLECVQDMDHENMFWYRQDPGLGLRLIYFSYDVKMKEKGDIPEGYSVSREKKERFSLILESASTNQTSMYLCASTERGRASEAFFGQGTRLTVV.

This rearrangement joins TRBV4-1 to TRBJ1-5, with 8 positions matching TRBD1. This CDR3 has 17 amino acids. From germline, CDR1 is MGHRA and CDR2 YSYEKL. Trimming at V came to 1 base and at J to 1 base, leaving 6 bases not matched to a gene. CDR3 nucleotides: TGCGCCAGCAGCCAAGTGACAGGGGATTTGAGCAATCAGCCCCAGCATTTT. This translates into CASSQVTGDLSNQPQHF.

CDR3 in amino acids: CASSQETGGNSPLHF. The CDR3 DNA follows: TGTGCCAGCAGCCAAGAAACCGGGGGCAATTCACCCCTCCACTTT. V is TRBV3-1 (or the pseudogene TRBV3-2) and J is TRBJ1-6; tentative D call: TRBD1 (6 bases). From germline, CDR1 is LGHDT and CDR2 YNNKEL (reference sequence). Between the trimmed V and J ends, which lost 0 bases and 7 bases, there was a span of 10 bases. The CDR3 loop spans 15 amino acids.

The chain recombines TRBV4-1 with TRBJ1-4; 11 bases match TRBD1. CDR3 size: 15 residues. Germline trimming cut 4 bases from V and 7 bases from J; bases unmatched to any gene: 5. Per germline, CDR1 MGHRA and CDR2 YSYEKL. The CDR3 region has the DNA TGCGCCAGCAGCCGGAGGACAGGGGGCCTTGAAAAACTGTTTTTT. Protein product: CASSRRTGGLEKLFF.

The genes are TRBV28 and TRBJ2-1; TRBD1 is a possible D gene (5 bases). This CDR3 has 14 amino acids. V lost 2 bases and J lost 8, with 13 bases in between. Germline CDR1 is MDHEN and CDR2 is SYDVKM. CDR3 sequence (DNA): TGTGCCAGCAGTTTACAGGGTAGTGTCGATGAGCAGTTCTTC. It translates to CASSLQGSVDEQFF.

The J gene is TRBJ1-2, the V gene TRBV27; TRBD1 matches at 10 bases. Trimming removed 6 bases from V and 2 bases from J; junction bases left unmatched: 6. This CDR3 region has 15 residues. The germline V gene encodes CDR1 MNHEY and CDR2 SMNVEV (reference sequence). The CDR3 sequence: CASSSGQGENYGYTF. The DNA for the CDR3 is TGTGCCAGCAGCAGCGGACAGGGGGAGAACTATGGCTACACCTTC.

J is TRBJ1-1 and V is TRBV6-5; the D is unclear. V was pared by 2 bases and J by 1 base, with 8 bases between. Germline assignment: CDR1 MNHEY and CDR2 SVGAGI. CDR3 length equals 14 residues. The CDR3 loop is CASSYGEPNTEAFF. For the CDR3, the DNA is TGTGCCAGCAGTTACGGGGAACCGAACACTGAAGCTTTCTTT.

This chain uses TRBV18 with TRBJ1-1; D not resolved. The CDR3 extends over 15 amino acids. Trimming left V 6 bases short and J 1 base short, with 15 bases between. Germline values: CDR1 KGHSH, CDR2 LQKENI. The CDR3 DNA sequence: TGTGCCAGCTCTCTCAAAAGACCCCCGAACACTGAAGCTTTCTTT. Amino acids: CASSLKRPPNTEAFF.